These T cell receptor beta chains were read from a single sample in a study of T cells expressing NK-cell markers. For each CDR3 protein, TCRdb gives one entry from its re-call of the 5' RACE reads, without DNA. Its clone listing holds about 260,000 distinct CDR3 sequences. Sequencing was done on a sample of blood T cells: a sorted CD56 or NKG2C T cell subset, CD4+ or CD8+ T cells, or bulk PBMC T cells (not recorded which). These receptors were obtained from a man between 18 and 35 years old in good health. CDR3s include the opening cysteine and the closing phenylalanine or tryptophan. The order of the fields is J gene, V gene, CDR3 protein.

>TRBJ1-1|TRBV29-1
CSVMGTVRTEAFF
>TRBJ2-3|TRBV12-3/TRBV12-4
CASSLDSPDTQYF
>TRBJ2-1|TRBV24-1
CATSDWGVTGSNEQFF
>TRBJ1-3|TRBV4-2
CASSQRQPRTGNTIYF
>TRBJ2-1|TRBV11-2
CASSLVEHNEQFF
>TRBJ1-2|TRBV3-1
CASSQEGQFTGYTF
>TRBJ2-1|TRBV6-5
CASSYSGLEQFF
>TRBJ1-1|TRBV29-1
CSVEGGQPEAFF
>TRBJ1-2|TRBV6-5
CASSYLPKGANYGYTF
>TRBJ1-1|TRBV29-1
CSVATGSNTEAFF
>TRBJ1-1|TRBV20-1
CSARDRVGRIGNTEAFF
>TRBJ2-1|TRBV5-1
CASSLGTGGSAEQFF
>TRBJ1-3|TRBV20-1
CSARARQGSSGNTIYF
>TRBJ2-5|TRBV4-1
CASSQVGSVKETQYF
>TRBJ2-1|TRBV6-2/TRBV6-3
CASGLRTSGNGEQFF
>TRBJ1-3|TRBV12-3/TRBV12-4
CASSPSSGNTIYF
>TRBJ1-6|TRBV18
CASSPGTAHSPLHF